Each of the 25 T cell receptor beta chains below was sequenced from the same sample in a study of memory CD4+ T cells and cytomegalovirus serostatus. The sort gate was single viable CD3+CD4+CD8-CD45RO+ cells for memory CD4+ T cells. TCRdb's table, derived via immunoSEQ multiplex PCR, lists solely in-frame clones and lacks some. This sample has around 88,000 clones; 80% occur once, and the top ten carry 3.6%. The sample comprised memory CD4+ T cells from blood. The receptors were sampled from an adult in good health and CMV-seropositive.

The CDR3 nucleotides are TGTGCCAGCAGCCTAGCCGGTACCGGTGGCTACACCTTC. It codes for CASSLAGTGGYTF. The J gene is TRBJ1-2, the V gene TRBV4-2; D is undetermined. The CDR3 extends over 13 amino acids. V was shortened by 4 bases and J by 7 bases, with 13 bases between the two germline ends. In germline, CDR1 is LGHNA, CDR2 YNFKEQ.

The chain combines TRBV27 with TRBJ2-1; 9 nucleotides line up with TRBD2. Germline V gives CDR1 MNHEY, CDR2 SMNVEV (reference sequence). The ends lost 5 bases at V and 4 bases at J; junction bases unmatched: 6. CDR3 length: 15 residues. The CDR3 protein is CASSPAGGSYNEQFF. CDR3 DNA: TGTGCCAGCAGTCCAGCGGGAGGATCTTACAATGAGCAGTTCTTC.

This chain's CDR3 is CATSRGVSNQPQHF. CDR3 nucleotide sequence: TGTGCCACCAGCAGAGGCGTTAGCAATCAGCCCCAGCATTTT. The chain recombines TRBV15 with TRBJ1-5; D is undetermined. The CDR3 loop spans 14 amino acids. Germline assignment: CDR1 LNHNV and CDR2 YYDKDF (reference sequence). The germline V and J ends were trimmed by 1 base and 0 bases, with 4 bases remaining between them.

This clone appeared a single time. This chain uses TRBV11-3 with TRBJ2-5, with D unclear. This CDR3 is 13 amino acids long. Trimming removed 3 bases at V and 1 base at J, with 6 bases between. Germline CDR1 and CDR2: SGHNT and YENEEA. Here the CDR3 reads CASSFMGQETQYF. In DNA, the CDR3 is TGTGCCAGCAGCTTTATGGGCCAAGAGACCCAGTACTTC.

The V gene is TRBV7-2, the J gene TRBJ2-7, with no clear D. The CDR3 spans 15 residues. CDR1 SGHTA and CDR2 FQGNSA come from the germline V gene. The V gene lost 2 bases and the J gene lost 4 bases, with 15 bases spanning the gap. CDR3 in DNA: TGTGCCAGCAGCTTAAAATCAAGGGCGGATTACGAGCAGTACTTC. Amino acids: CASSLKSRADYEQYF. Filled out from reference TRBV7-2 and TRBJ2-7, the complete variable domain reads GAGVSQSPSNKVTEKGKDVELRCDPISGHTALYWYRQSLGQGLEFLIYFQGNSAPDKSGLPSDRFSAERTGGSVSTLTIQRTQQEDSAVYLCASSLKSRADYEQYFGPGTRLTVT.

The chain recombines TRBV2 with TRBJ1-3; D remains ambiguous. Germline assignment: CDR1 SNHLY and CDR2 FYNNEI. V shed 1 base and J shed 4 bases, with 8 bases lying between them. The CDR3 covers 14 residues. The CDR3 nucleotides are TGTGCCAGCAGTGAAGTTCCCGGGGGAAACACCATATATTTT. It is translated as CASSEVPGGNTIYF.

This clone appeared once. This chain joins TRBV7-2 and TRBJ1-4; TRBD1 matches at 10 bases. CDR1 and CDR2 (germline): SGHTA, FQGNSA. V lost 5 bases to trimming and J lost 7 bases; unmatched junction nucleotides: 4. The CDR3 spans 14 residues. In DNA form, the CDR3 reads TGTGCCAGCAGCAGACAGGGGGCTGGTGAAAAACTGTTTTTT. Protein sequence: CASSRQGAGEKLFF. Looking up the rest from reference TRBV7-2 and TRBJ1-4 gives the full variable domain: GAGVSQSPSNKVTEKGKDVELRCDPISGHTALYWYRQSLGQGLEFLIYFQGNSAPDKSGLPSDRFSAERTGGSVSTLTIQRTQQEDSAVYLCASSRQGAGEKLFFGSGTQLSVL.

The table lists this clone with a few counts. The V gene is TRBV9, the J gene TRBJ1-1; D gene ambiguous. The length of the CDR3 is 13 residues. V was clipped by 4 bases and J by 4 bases, with 11 bases between them. Germline V gene data show CDR1 as SGDLS and CDR2 as YYNGEE. CDR3 nucleotide sequence: TGTGCCAGCAGCCCCGGAATACTCACTGAAGCTTTCTTT. Translating it yields CASSPGILTEAFF. The full variable domain, with the rest looked up from reference TRBV9 and TRBJ1-1, is DSGVTQTPKHLITATGQRVTLRCSPRSGDLSVYWYQQSLDQGLQFLIQYYNGEERAKGNILERFSAQQFPDLHSELNLSSLELGDSALYFCASSPGILTEAFFGQGTRLTVV.

This rearrangement joins TRBV6-1 to TRBJ2-1; D gene ambiguous. Germline CDR1 reads MNHNS; CDR2 reads SASEGT. This CDR3 spans 11 amino acids. Trimming cost V 1 base and J 11 bases, with 6 bases left between them. The CDR3 DNA reads as TGTGCCAGCAGTGAAGGCACAAAGCAGTTCTTC. It yields the protein CASSEGTKQFF.

The count of this clone is one. The chain is built from TRBV29-1 and TRBJ2-3; 11 nucleotides line up with TRBD2. The CDR3 covers 15 residues. V gave up 5 bases and J gave up 5 bases; unmatched junction bases: 9. The germline V gene encodes CDR1 SQVTM and CDR2 ANQGSEA. CDR3 in DNA: TGCAGCGTTATTGGGCTAGCGGGAGGTCGAGATACGCAGTATTTT. Its protein is CSVIGLAGGRDTQYF.

The chain carries TRBV28 and TRBJ2-5, with D maybe TRBD1 (6 bases). In germline, CDR1 is MDHEN, CDR2 SYDVKM. The ends were cut back, 4 bases at V and 2 bases at J, with 14 bases in the middle. The CDR3 covers 15 residues. The CDR3 coding sequence is TGTGCCAGCAGTTACCACGGGACACATCAAGAGACCCAGTACTTC. Its translation is CASSYHGTHQETQYF.

J is TRBJ2-3 and V is TRBV5-5; tentative D call: TRBD2 (7 bases). V was cut by 1 base and J by 0 bases, with 12 bases left in between. Germline V CDR1 and CDR2: SGHKS, YYEKEE (reference sequence). The CDR3 totals 16 residues. CDR3 protein: CASSLPSGTSTDTQYF. Here the CDR3 DNA reads TGTGCCAGCAGCTTGCCCAGCGGGACAAGCACAGATACGCAGTATTTT.

Turning to this clone: An end of the junction differs from the germline gene, which may be a read error. The chain carries TRBV11-1 and TRBJ2-7; the D gene is possibly TRBD2 (5 bases). The length of the CDR3 is 14 residues. In germline, CDR1 is SGHAT, CDR2 FQDESV (reference sequence). CDR3 nucleotide sequence: TGTGCCAGCAGCTTAATGGGAGCCTCCTACGAGCGGTACTTC. It translates to CASSLMGASYERYF.

This clone was seen a few times. The DNA for the CDR3 is TGTGCCAGCAGCTTGAAAGGCGGGGGAAACACCATATATTTT. Its translation: CASSLKGGGNTIYF. The V call is TRBV7-8, the J call TRBJ1-3; the D is unclear. The CDR3 runs to 14 residues. Germline assignment: CDR1 SGHVS and CDR2 FQNEAQ. V lost 3 bases and J lost 4, with 10 bases in between.

This chain connects TRBV5-1 to TRBJ2-1; 7 nucleotides align to TRBD1. The junction had 11 bases not matched to a gene; V was cut back by 0 bases and J by 8 bases. This CDR3 spans 16 amino acids. Germline V lookup: CDR1 SGHRS, CDR2 YFSETQ. The CDR3 sequence: CASSLGGQSFGDEQFF. CDR3 sequence (DNA): TGCGCCAGCAGCTTGGGGGGACAGTCCTTTGGTGATGAGCAGTTCTTC.

This clone showed up just a few times. The genes are TRBV7-3 and TRBJ2-5, with 10 nucleotides matching TRBD1. Germline assignment: CDR1 SGHTA and CDR2 FQGTGA. V gave up 5 bases and J gave up 9 bases; unmatched junction bases: 6. This CDR3 is built from 13 residues. The CDR3 spells CASSGGTGEAQYF. CDR3 nucleotides: TGTGCCAGCAGCGGTGGGACAGGGGAGGCCCAGTACTTC.

The chain employs TRBV28 and TRBJ2-5, with 8 bases fitting TRBD1. The germline CDR1 and CDR2 sequences are MDHEN and SYDVKM. CDR3 length: 14 amino acids. The V gene end was trimmed by 5 bases and the J gene end by 7 bases; junction bases not matched to a gene: 9. The DNA of the CDR3 is TGTGCCAGCAGTACCCCCCAGGGGGCGATGACCCAGTACTTC. Translation gives CASSTPQGAMTQYF.

The CDR3 protein is CASSRGSEETQYF. The CDR3 DNA follows: TGTGCCAGCAGCCGAGGGTCAGAAGAGACCCAGTACTTC. This chain links TRBV7-3 with TRBJ2-5; weak D call: TRBD2 (5 bases). V was shortened by 5 bases and J by 3 bases, with 10 bases between the two germline ends. This CDR3 has 13 residues. Germline values: CDR1 SGHTA, CDR2 FQGTGA.

Remarks on this clone: This specimen includes other DNA sequences encoding the same CDR3. This sequence joins TRBV19 and TRBJ1-2; D possibly corresponds to TRBD1 (6 bases). The CDR3 length is 13 residues. The V gene lost 4 bases and the J gene lost 2 bases, with 8 bases spanning the gap. The V gene's germline CDR1 is LNHDA and CDR2 SQIVND (reference sequence). The CDR3 protein is CASSKQGNYGYTF. Written as DNA, the CDR3 is TGTGCCAGTAGTAAACAGGGCAACTATGGCTACACCTTC.

V is TRBV9 and J is TRBJ2-7; the D is unclear. Per the germline V gene, CDR1 is SGDLS and CDR2 is YYNGEE. Trimming took off 2 bases at V and 5 bases at J, with 14 bases between the two ends. This CDR3 has 14 residues. This chain's CDR3 is CASSVGPHGNEQYF. DNA of the CDR3: TGTGCCAGCAGCGTTGGACCTCACGGCAACGAGCAGTACTTC.

This chain links TRBV27 with TRBJ1-1; D call uncertain. The CDR3 runs 12 residues. Trimming took off 5 bases at V and 5 bases at J, with 9 bases between the two ends. The germline CDR1 and CDR2 sequences are MNHEY and SMNVEV (reference sequence). CDR3 amino acids: CASSPPGTEAFF. The CDR3 DNA follows: TGTGCCAGCAGTCCCCCTGGAACTGAAGCTTTCTTT.

The chain joins TRBV19 to TRBJ1-5; no clear D. The length of the CDR3 is 12 residues. The germline V gene has CDR1 LNHDA and CDR2 SQIVND (reference sequence). V lost 4 bases to trimming and J lost 5 bases, with 6 bases between them. This chain's CDR3 is CASSKLDQPQHF. In DNA, the CDR3 is TGTGCCAGTAGTAAATTGGATCAGCCCCAGCATTTT.

The chain carries TRBV28 and TRBJ2-1, with D possibly called TRBD1 or TRBD2 (5 bases each). Germline V gene data show CDR1 as MDHEN and CDR2 as SYDVKM. Trimming stripped 4 bases from V and 3 bases from J, with 13 bases between. The length of the CDR3 is 15 residues. CDR3 sequence: CASSSPGRRYNEQFF. The CDR3, as DNA: TGTGCCAGCAGTTCCCCGGGACGCCGCTACAATGAGCAGTTCTTC.

This clone was counted between two and nine times. The chain is built from TRBV18 and TRBJ2-5; 7 bases match TRBD1. V dropped 3 bases and J dropped 3; count of bases not matched to a gene: 13. The germline CDR1 and CDR2 sequences are KGHSH and LQKENI. The CDR3 is made up of 17 amino acids. As DNA, the CDR3 is TGTGCCAGCTCACCGAGGGGACCGGACAGGACCGAAGAGACCCAGTACTTC. Its protein product is CASSPRGPDRTEETQYF.

The chain joins TRBV10-3 to TRBJ1-2; D not resolved. The CDR3 sequence is 12 residues long. V lost 4 bases and J lost 8, with 11 bases in between. Germline V lookup: CDR1 ENHRY, CDR2 SYGVKD. The DNA for the CDR3 is TGTGCCATCAGTGCTGAGGGTTACGGCTACACCTTC. This codes for CAISAEGYGYTF.